These 24 T cell receptor beta chains were all obtained from the same sample, sequenced in a study of blood T cell repertoires in COVID-19. Sequencing was performed with immunoSEQ multiplex PCR; in TCRdb, only in-frame clones are kept and a portion is missing. The sample carries approximately 100,000 clones, roughly four fifths recorded once. Sequenced material: peripheral blood. These TCRs come from a human donor in a cohort sampled during active COVID-19.

The gene calls are TRBV15 and TRBJ1-5; D call uncertain. This CDR3 region has 15 residues. Trimming shortened V by 5 bases and J by 11 bases, and 22 bases separated the two germline ends. Per germline, CDR1 LNHNV and CDR2 YYDKDF (reference sequence). The CDR3 sequence is CATSSPGALQWAQHF. The CDR3 region has the DNA TGTGCCACCAGCTCACCGGGAGCTCTTCAATGGGCCCAGCATTTT. The whole variable domain, remainder taken from reference TRBV15 and TRBJ1-5, is DAMVIQNPRYQVTQFGKPVTLSCSQTLNHNVMYWYQQKSSQAPKLLFHYYDKDFNNEADTPDNFQSRRPNTSFCFLDIRSPGLGDTAMYLCATSSPGALQWAQHFGDGTRLSIL.

This sequence joins TRBV7-2 and TRBJ1-3, with D possibly being TRBD1 (6 bases). The CDR3 length is 15 residues. Germline V gene data show CDR1 as SGHTA and CDR2 as FQGNSA. The V gene lost 0 bases and the J gene lost 4 bases, with 10 bases spanning the gap. The CDR3: CASSLAGGHGNTIYF. CDR3 in DNA: TGTGCCAGCAGCTTAGCAGGGGGACACGGAAACACCATATATTTT.

The genes are TRBV20-1 and TRBJ2-2, with TRBD2 identical over 9 bases. Germline values: CDR1 DFQATT, CDR2 SNEGSKA (reference sequence). The CDR3 is 16 amino acids. The V gene end was trimmed by 3 bases and the J gene end by 4 bases; junction bases not matched to a gene: 9. DNA for the CDR3: TGCAGTGCTAGTGGCGGGAGGGCCGGTGTCACCGGGGAGCTGTTTTTT. Protein: CSASGGRAGVTGELFF.

The V and J genes are TRBV27 and TRBJ2-1, with D perhaps TRBD2 (5 bases). The CDR3 loop spans 16 amino acids. Trimming took 4 bases from V and 5 from J, leaving 18 bases between them. Germline CDR1 is MNHEY and CDR2 is SMNVEV (reference sequence). In DNA form, the CDR3 reads TGTGCCAGCAGTTCCCTAACTAGTGCCCTCCACAATGAGCAGTTCTTC. Encoded protein: CASSSLTSALHNEQFF.

CDR3 nucleotides: TGTGCCAGCAGCCCTACTAGCGGGGGGGCTTTGGTTGAGCAGTTCTTC. Translating it yields CASSPTSGGALVEQFF. This chain uses TRBV7-9 with TRBJ2-1; TRBD2 aligns across 13 bases. This CDR3 is built from 16 residues. The germline V gene has CDR1 SEHNR and CDR2 FQNEAQ (reference sequence). With V trimmed by 5 bases and J by 9 bases, 10 bases remained unmatched.

This clone showed up just once. The chain links TRBV10-1 to TRBJ1-4; maybe TRBD1 (6 bases). V lost 4 bases, J lost 4 bases, and 19 bases lay in between. The V gene's germline CDR1 is WNHNN and CDR2 SYGVQD (reference sequence). CDR3 size: 17 residues. This CDR3 reads CASSVTPAQGFNEKLFF. The CDR3 DNA sequence: TGCGCCAGCAGTGTGACACCAGCCCAGGGGTTTAATGAAAAACTGTTTTTT.

The chain employs TRBV30 and TRBJ1-2; D might be TRBD1 (6 bases). Germline V lookup: CDR1 GTSNPN, CDR2 SVGIG (reference sequence). The length of the CDR3 is 13 residues. V was shortened by 4 bases and J by 4 bases, with 13 bases between the two germline ends. In DNA form, the CDR3 reads TGTGCCTGGACCCTCAGGGGCCTCTATGGCTACACCTTC. Its protein product is CAWTLRGLYGYTF. Combining the CDR3 with reference TRBV30 and TRBJ1-2 gives the whole variable domain SQTIHQWPATLVQPVGSPLSLECTVEGTSNPNLYWYRQAAGRGLQLLFYSVGIGQISSEVPQNLSASRPQDRQFILSSKKLLLSDSGFYLCAWTLRGLYGYTFGSGTRLTVV.

The gene calls are TRBV5-6 and TRBJ1-2; D not certain. Germline V gene lookup returns CDR1 SGHDT and CDR2 YYEEEE. V lost 4 bases to trimming and J lost 8 bases, with 15 bases between them. This CDR3 spans 13 amino acids. CDR3 in amino acids: CASSPGSLMGYTF. Written as DNA, the CDR3 is TGTGCCAGCAGCCCCGGGTCCCTTATGGGCTACACCTTC. Full variable domain (missing parts from reference TRBV5-6 and TRBJ1-2): DAGVTQSPTHLIKTRGQQVTLRCSPKSGHDTVSWYQQALGQGPQFIFQYYEEEERQRGNFPDRFSGHQFPNYSSELNVNALLLGDSALYLCASSPGSLMGYTFGSGTRLTVV.

This clone was detected a few times. The chain has TRBV7-9 and TRBJ1-3; D is possibly TRBD1 (5 bases). The ends were cut back, 5 bases at V and 2 bases at J, with 10 bases in the middle. This CDR3 contains 14 residues. Germline V gene sequence: CDR1 SEHNR, CDR2 FQNEAQ (reference sequence). DNA of the CDR3: TGTGCCAGCAGCGACATCAGGGCTGGAAACACCATATATTTT. Translation gives CASSDIRAGNTIYF.

The gene calls are TRBV11-2 and TRBJ2-2, with a weak D call TRBD1 (5 bases). The CDR3 totals 15 residues. Germline values: CDR1 SGHAT, CDR2 FQNNGV. V lost 6 bases, J lost 5 bases, and 16 bases lay in between. The CDR3: CASSLMTDLTGELFF. For the CDR3, the DNA is TGTGCCAGCAGTTTGATGACAGACCTGACCGGGGAGCTGTTTTTT.

This sequence joins TRBV19 and TRBJ1-4, with D perhaps matching TRBD1 (5 bases). Trimming stripped 4 bases from V and 6 bases from J, with 9 bases between. Germline V lookup: CDR1 LNHDA, CDR2 SQIVND (reference sequence). The CDR3 runs 13 residues. CDR3 loop: CASSNRQYEKLFF. The CDR3 nucleotides are TGTGCCAGTAGTAACCGACAGTATGAAAAACTGTTTTTT.

This clone has only a few counts. The chain recombines TRBV7-3 with TRBJ2-5; D unresolved. Trimming stripped 1 base from V and 8 bases from J, with 14 bases between. The CDR3 consists of 14 residues. Germline CDR1 and CDR2: SGHTA and FQGTGA. The CDR3 reads CASSLRSSPDTQYF. The DNA of the CDR3 is TGTGCCAGCAGCTTAAGGAGTTCCCCGGATACCCAGTACTTC.

J is TRBJ1-5 and V is TRBV4-2; D not resolved. The ends were cut back, 0 bases at V and 5 bases at J, with 11 bases in the middle. The CDR3 is 15 amino acids. The V gene's germline CDR1 is LGHNA and CDR2 YNFKEQ. CDR3 sequence (DNA): TGTGCCAGCAGCCAAGATTTACAGCCCCATCAGCCCCAGCATTTT. Protein sequence: CASSQDLQPHQPQHF.

The V and J genes are TRBV7-2 and TRBJ2-7, with D hard to call. V lost 5 bases and J lost 0, with 8 bases in between. Germline V gene data show CDR1 as SGHTA and CDR2 as FQGNSA. The length of the CDR3 is 13 residues. In DNA form, the CDR3 reads TGTGCCAGCAGCCTACTCCTCTCCTACGAGCAGTACTTC. Its protein is CASSLLLSYEQYF.

The gene calls are TRBV5-1 and TRBJ1-4; D is perhaps TRBD1 (6 bases). The CDR3 runs 14 residues. CDR1 and CDR2 (germline): SGHRS, YFSETQ. Deletions cut 4 bases from V and 7 bases from J, with 14 bases between. Here the CDR3 reads CASSLQGIGEKLFF. CDR3 DNA: TGCGCCAGCAGCCTACAGGGTATTGGTGAAAAACTGTTTTTT. The whole variable domain, remainder taken from reference TRBV5-1 and TRBJ1-4, is KAGVTQTPRYLIKTRGQQVTLSCSPISGHRSVSWYQQTPGQGLQFLFEYFSETQRNKGNFPGRFSGRQFSNSRSEMNVSTLELGDSALYLCASSLQGIGEKLFFGSGTQLSVL.

This chain connects TRBV5-1 to TRBJ2-5; D might be TRBD1 (5 bases). Between the trimmed V and J ends, which lost 4 bases and 5 bases, there was a span of 18 bases. The germline V gene has CDR1 SGHRS and CDR2 YFSETQ. The CDR3 is 15 residues long. CDR3 DNA: TGCGCCAGCAGCACCTCGACGCTCAAGGGGGAGACCCAGTACTTC. It yields the protein CASSTSTLKGETQYF.

The chain carries TRBV3-1 (or the pseudogene TRBV3-2) and TRBJ1-2; TRBD1 matches at 9 bases. Unmatched junction bases numbered 10, after V lost 2 bases and J lost 6 bases. Germline assignment: CDR1 LGHDT and CDR2 YNNKEL (reference sequence). The CDR3 length is 16 residues. The CDR3 loop is CASSQRGQGGGDGYTF. The CDR3 coding sequence is TGTGCCAGCAGCCAAAGGGGACAGGGTGGGGGAGATGGCTACACCTTC.

The table lists this clone with a few counts. The chain couples TRBV15 to TRBJ1-2; a possible D gene is TRBD1 (5 bases). V was clipped by 0 bases and J by 7 bases, with 15 bases between them. The CDR3 runs 15 residues. Per germline, CDR1 LNHNV and CDR2 YYDKDF (reference sequence). The CDR3 here is CATSRDLSQGGGYTF. In DNA form, the CDR3 reads TGTGCCACCAGCAGAGATTTGTCCCAGGGCGGTGGCTACACCTTC.

The genes are TRBV7-2 and TRBJ2-1; D is possibly TRBD1 (5 bases). The germline V gene has CDR1 SGHTA and CDR2 FQGNSA. V was clipped by 1 base and J by 14 bases, with 15 bases between them. The CDR3 consists of 13 residues. CDR3 DNA sequence: TGTGCCAGCAGCTTAGGTTTACCAGGGAAGAAGTTCTTC. It yields the protein CASSLGLPGKKFF.

The chain recombines TRBV12-3 or TRBV12-4 with TRBJ2-3; D ambiguous. Trimming shortened V by 6 bases and J by 4 bases, and 8 bases separated the two germline ends. This CDR3 has 12 amino acids. DNA for the CDR3: TGTGCCAGCAGGCTAGGCGCAGATACGCAGTATTTT. It codes for CASRLGADTQYF.

Only a few counts were recorded for this clone. The CDR3 sequence is CASSNKYEQYF. Written as DNA, the CDR3 is TGTGCCAGCAGTAACAAATACGAGCAGTACTTC. This sequence joins TRBV6-5 and TRBJ2-7; no clear D gene. The CDR3 contains 11 residues. Germline V gene data show CDR1 as MNHEY and CDR2 as SVGAGI. With 5 bases removed from V and 4 bases from J, the gap between germline ends came to 6 bases.

The chain carries TRBV30 and TRBJ1-3, with D hard to call. The germline gives CDR1 GTSNPN, CDR2 SVGIG (reference sequence). The CDR3 sequence is 15 residues long. The V end lost 7 bases, the J end lost 3 bases, and 19 bases lay between the germline ends. The CDR3 DNA reads TGTGCCTCTAGTGGGTTGGGTCCTGGTGGAAACACCATATATTTT. It is translated as CASSGLGPGGNTIYF.

The J gene is TRBJ1-1, the V gene TRBV15; 8 positions match TRBD1. V lost 0 bases and J lost 5; bases outside the gene matches: 2. The CDR3 extends over 14 amino acids. CDR1 LNHNV and CDR2 YYDKDF come from the germline V gene (reference sequence). In nucleotides, the CDR3 is TGTGCCACCAGCAGAGAAACAGGGGGAACTGAAGCTTTCTTT. It codes for CATSRETGGTEAFF.

This rearrangement joins TRBV6-1 to TRBJ1-2, with a possible D match to TRBD1 (6 bases). Germline CDR1 reads MNHNS; CDR2 reads SASEGT. V lost 2 bases and J lost 8, with 9 bases in between. The CDR3 runs to 12 residues. CDR3 sequence (DNA): TGTGCCAGCAGTGAAACAGGGATCGGCTACACCTTC. This encodes CASSETGIGYTF.